The 23 T cell receptor beta chains listed next were all sequenced from one sample in a study of blood T cells in healthy people across ages (dated by TCRdb to about 2015). Receptors were amplified or captured by 5' RACE. The listed sequencing device is Illumina HiSeq 2500. A second PCR of roughly 6 to 11 cycles was performed with a sample-barcoded 5' primer and a J-beta primer mix. TCRdb reprocessing: public reads trimmed at Q25 with fastp, clones called with MiXCR, in-frame beta chains kept. Every CDR3 protein is listed once, alongside the most common genes and DNA of its rows. In all, the sample holds around 900,000 distinct CDR3 sequences, and roughly half of those were seen once. About 21% of the sample comes from the top ten. Specimen: blood. Receptor source: a woman aged 60-75 years in good health.

The gene calls are TRBV19 and TRBJ2-7; the D gene could be TRBD1 or TRBD2 (5 bases each). Germline values: CDR1 LNHDA, CDR2 SQIVND (reference sequence). Trimming left V 5 bases short and J 6 bases short, with 17 bases between. This CDR3 region has 14 residues. CDR3 amino acids: CASSATGRRREQYF. The CDR3, as DNA: TGTGCCAGTAGTGCCACAGGTAGGAGGCGCGAGCAGTACTTC.

V usage is TRBV4-2 and J usage is TRBJ2-3; no firm D call. Trimming took off 1 base at V and 7 bases at J, with 9 bases between the two ends. Per germline, CDR1 LGHNA and CDR2 YNFKEQ. The CDR3 consists of 13 residues. CDR3 loop: CASSQASTNTQYF. DNA for the CDR3: TGTGCCAGCAGCCAAGCATCGACAAATACGCAGTATTTT.

Only one count was recorded for this clonotype. Without the conserved terminal phenylalanine or tryptophan, this CDR3 likely stems from a read error. V gene TRBV4-1 combines with J gene TRBJ2-5, with 9 bases fitting TRBD1. The CDR3 covers 14 residues. The germline V gene encodes CDR1 MGHRA and CDR2 YSYEKL. The ends lost 7 bases at V and 4 bases at J; junction bases unmatched: 7. This CDR3 is CASKRTGEGETQYL. The CDR3 bases are TGCGCCAGCAAGCGGACAGGGGAAGGAGAGACCCAGTACTTA.

CDR3 loop: CASSLALREPHTDEQYF. CDR3 nucleotide sequence: TGTGCCAGCAGCTTAGCGCTTCGGGAGCCTCACACGGACGAGCAGTACTTC. The chain couples TRBV7-8 to TRBJ2-7; D might be TRBD2 (6 bases). Trimming stripped 0 bases from V and 5 bases from J, with 20 bases between. This CDR3 spans 17 amino acids. Germline assignment: CDR1 SGHVS and CDR2 FQNEAQ.

This clonotype has a handful of counts. CDR3 amino acids: CASSPGYDQPQHF. The CDR3 DNA reads TGCGCCAGCAGTCCGGGGTATGATCAGCCCCAGCATTTT. V is TRBV4-1 and J is TRBJ1-5; D unresolved. Germline loops: CDR1 MGHRA, CDR2 YSYEKL. Trimming shortened V by 6 bases and J by 5 bases, and 11 bases separated the two germline ends. This CDR3 region has 13 residues.

This clonotype appeared once. The chain couples TRBV7-9 to TRBJ2-4, with D tentatively TRBD1 or TRBD2 (5 bases each). The J call may be in error: the DNA end matches TRBJ2-7 better. The CDR3 runs to 17 residues. Germline V CDR1 and CDR2: SEHNR, FQNEAQ (reference sequence). CDR3 in DNA: TGTGCCAGCAGCTACCCGAAGGGGACCACAACTTCCTACGAGCAGTACTTC. This codes for CASSYPKGTTTSYEQYF.

The chain uses TRBV6-2 or TRBV6-3 and TRBJ1-1, with D unclear. The length of the CDR3 is 14 residues. V shed 7 bases and J shed 1 base, with 13 bases lying between them. From germline, CDR1 is MNHEY and CDR2 SVGEGT. The DNA of the CDR3 is TGTGCCAGCATCCGGAAACAGAAGAACACTGAAGCTTTCTTT. Its protein product is CASIRKQKNTEAFF.

This chain joins TRBV2 and TRBJ1-1; maybe TRBD1 (5 bases). The CDR3 runs 14 residues. Germline CDR1 and CDR2: SNHLY and FYNNEI. This chain's CDR3 is CAIHLNGAATEAFF. In nucleotides, the CDR3 is TGTGCTATCCACTTGAATGGGGCCGCCACTGAAGCTTTCTTT. The variable domain in full, completed from reference TRBV2 and TRBJ1-1, reads EPEVTQTPSHQVTQMGQEVILRCVPISNHLYFYWYRQILGQKVEFLVSFYNNEISEKSEIFDDQFSVERPDGSNFTLKIRSTKLEDSAMYFCAIHLNGAATEAFFGQGTRLTVV.

The rearrangement joins TRBV4-1 to TRBJ2-7; D uncertain. Germline V gene lookup returns CDR1 MGHRA and CDR2 YSYEKL. V dropped 0 bases and J dropped 3 bases, with 15 bases sitting between them. The CDR3 has 16 residues. CDR3 nucleotide sequence: TGCGCCAGCAGCCAAGATCCACGACGGACGTACTACGAGCAGTACTTC. Amino acids: CASSQDPRRTYYEQYF.

The chain combines TRBV6-5 with TRBJ2-5; 14 bases fit TRBD2. The CDR3 sequence is 15 residues long. Trimming at V came to 2 bases and at J to 11 bases, leaving 7 bases not matched to a gene. Germline V gene sequence: CDR1 MNHEY, CDR2 SVGAGI. CDR3 loop: CASSYGTSGSLEQYF. The CDR3 DNA follows: TGTGCCAGCAGTTACGGGACTAGCGGGAGTTTGGAGCAGTACTTC.

The genes are TRBV29-1 and TRBJ2-1; tentative D call: TRBD2 (5 bases). Germline assignment: CDR1 SQVTM and CDR2 ANQGSEA. Trimming shortened V by 3 bases and J by 3 bases, and 12 bases separated the two germline ends. This CDR3 comprises 14 residues. CDR3 amino acids: CSVEAQDFYNEQFF. In DNA, the CDR3 is TGCAGCGTTGAGGCTCAGGACTTCTACAATGAGCAGTTCTTC.

The CDR3 sequence: CASSVTGTGSTDTQYF. The CDR3 DNA reads as TGTGCCAGCAGCGTGACCGGGACGGGTAGCACAGATACGCAGTATTTT. The chain has TRBV9 and TRBJ2-3; D may be TRBD1 or TRBD2 (5 bases each). Looked up from germline, CDR1 is SGDLS and CDR2 is YYNGEE. Trimming left V 2 bases short and J 0 bases short, with 13 bases between. The CDR3 sequence is 16 residues long.

This clonotype was detected only a few times. The V call is TRBV7-2, the J call TRBJ2-1, with TRBD2 matching 8 bases. The CDR3 totals 18 residues. CDR1 SGHTA and CDR2 FQGNSA come from the germline V gene. V shed 4 bases, J shed 6 bases, and the junction held 17 bases outside the gene matches. This CDR3 reads CASSWRAPEAGGFNEQFF. Written as DNA, the CDR3 is TGTGCCAGCAGCTGGAGGGCCCCGGAGGCGGGAGGATTCAATGAGCAGTTCTTC. Complete variable domain (other parts from reference TRBV7-2 and TRBJ2-1): GAGVSQSPSNKVTEKGKDVELRCDPISGHTALYWYRQSLGQGLEFLIYFQGNSAPDKSGLPSDRFSAERTGGSVSTLTIQRTQQEDSAVYLCASSWRAPEAGGFNEQFFGPGTRLTVL.

This chain joins TRBV6-6 and TRBJ2-3; D gene uncertain. The CDR3 loop spans 13 amino acids. Germline CDR1 is MNHNY and CDR2 is SVGAGI (reference sequence). V shed 0 bases and J shed 2 bases, with 3 bases lying between them. DNA of the CDR3: TGTGCCAGCAGTTACTCGAACACAGATACGCAGTATTTT. This gives the protein CASSYSNTDTQYF.

This clonotype was seen ten or more times. The chain couples TRBV20-1 to TRBJ1-5, with TRBD1 as a possible D gene (5 bases). Germline CDR1 DFQATT, CDR2 SNEGSKA (reference sequence). The CDR3 loop spans 12 amino acids. V lost 6 bases to trimming and J lost 1 base, with 7 bases between them. CDR3 DNA: TGCAGTGCCCGGGACAGCAATCAGCCCCAGCATTTT. Translating it yields CSARDSNQPQHF.

The chain couples TRBV19 to TRBJ1-2; TRBD1 matches 8 bases. Germline V gene sequence: CDR1 LNHDA, CDR2 SQIVND (reference sequence). V shed 5 bases, J shed 4 bases, and the junction held 12 bases outside the gene matches. CDR3 size: 16 residues. CDR3 region: CASSAADRGSFYGYTF. As DNA, the CDR3 is TGTGCCAGTAGTGCAGCCGACAGGGGCTCCTTCTATGGCTACACCTTC. Looking up the rest from reference TRBV19 and TRBJ1-2 gives the full variable domain: DGGITQSPKYLFRKEGQNVTLSCEQNLNHDAMYWYRQDPGQGLRLIYYSQIVNDFQKGDIAEGYSVSREKKESFPLTVTSAQKNPTAFYLCASSAADRGSFYGYTFGSGTRLTVV.

The V and J genes are TRBV7-9 and TRBJ2-7, with 7 bases matching TRBD2. CDR1 and CDR2 from the germline V gene are SEHNR and FQNEAQ (reference sequence). The CDR3 loop spans 16 amino acids. Trimming took 5 bases from V and 3 from J; bases not matched to a gene: 13. As DNA, the CDR3 is TGTGCCAGCAGCATGATAACAGGAGGACTAGGCTACGAGCAGTACTTC. Translating it yields CASSMITGGLGYEQYF.

This clonotype was recorded a few times. This chain joins TRBV4-2 and TRBJ2-1; 10 bases align to TRBD2. Germline V CDR1 and CDR2: LGHNA, YNFKEQ. The CDR3 length is 15 residues. The J segment lost 8 bases and the V segment lost 1 base, leaving 5 bases of the junction unmatched. CDR3 residues: CASSQGETSGHEQFF. The CDR3 DNA reads as TGTGCCAGCAGCCAAGGGGAGACTAGCGGGCATGAGCAGTTCTTC.

This clonotype turned up a few times. The gene calls are TRBV7-9 and TRBJ2-3; 7 bases fit TRBD2. The germline V gene encodes CDR1 SEHNR and CDR2 FQNEAQ (reference sequence). This CDR3 comprises 16 residues. J was trimmed by 2 bases and V by 5 bases; bases with no gene match: 10. The CDR3 DNA is TGTGCCAGCAGCCTAGGCCGACTAGCCGACACAGATACGCAGTATTTT. Translating gives CASSLGRLADTDTQYF.

The chain links TRBV20-1 to TRBJ2-7; no firm D call. This CDR3 spans 16 amino acids. V was shortened by 0 bases and J by 7 bases, with 22 bases between the two germline ends. Germline assignment: CDR1 DFQATT and CDR2 SNEGSKA (reference sequence). The CDR3 nucleotides are TGCAGTGCTAGAGATTCATGGGTTCCACCCGCGGATGAGCAGTACTTC. It yields the protein CSARDSWVPPADEQYF.

The J gene is TRBJ2-3, the V gene TRBV7-2; 10 bases map to TRBD2. Unmatched junction bases numbered 12, after V lost 5 bases and J lost 4 bases. Per germline, CDR1 SGHTA and CDR2 FQGNSA. CDR3 length: 17 residues. CDR3 sequence reads: CASSRSSLAGAADTQYF. DNA of the CDR3: TGTGCCAGCAGCCGAAGTTCCCTAGCGGGAGCGGCAGATACGCAGTATTTT.

This clonotype is a singleton in its sample. The rearrangement joins TRBV20-1 to TRBJ2-1, with 12 bases aligning to TRBD2. V shed 0 bases and J 0 bases; nucleotides not matched to a gene: 9. Germline CDR1 reads DFQATT; CDR2 reads SNEGSKA (reference sequence). This CDR3 contains 19 residues. CDR3 region: CSARDGASGRAISYNEQFF. The CDR3 DNA sequence: TGCAGTGCTAGAGATGGGGCTAGCGGGAGGGCCATCTCCTACAATGAGCAGTTCTTC.

The CDR3 reads CASSKHGTGDYEQYF. Written as DNA, the CDR3 is TGTGCCAGCAGCAAGCACGGGACAGGGGACTACGAGCAGTACTTC. V and J are TRBV9 and TRBJ2-7; 10 nucleotides line up with TRBD1. V was clipped by 4 bases and J by 3 bases; unmatched bases: 7. The CDR3 loop spans 15 amino acids. Germline lookup yields CDR1 SGDLS and CDR2 YYNGEE. The entire variable domain, with the rest obtained from reference TRBV9 and TRBJ2-7, is as follows: DSGVTQTPKHLITATGQRVTLRCSPRSGDLSVYWYQQSLDQGLQFLIQYYNGEERAKGNILERFSAQQFPDLHSELNLSSLELGDSALYFCASSKHGTGDYEQYFGPGTRLTVT.